This paragraph reports one T cell receptor beta chain. TCRdb reprocessed the RT-PCR reads with MiXCR, giving one entry per CDR3 protein. Found here are roughly 250,000 distinct CDR3 sequences, 12% to 15% of them singletons; the top ten hold approximately 10%. The data belong to a study of patients and donors after allogeneic stem cell transplantation. Trimming cost V 3 bases and J 6 bases, with 16 bases left between them. Germline-derived CDR1 and CDR2 are SGHRS and YFSETQ. The CDR3 runs 14 residues. Material for sequencing was blood, either unsorted or a sorted T cell fraction (not recorded which). This TCR came from a human donor who was either an allogeneic HSCT recipient or a stem cell or donor lymphocyte infusion donor (not recorded which). It is not recorded whose cells these are; they may come from a transplant donor. The V gene is TRBV5-1, the J gene TRBJ2-7; D call uncertain. Written as DNA, the CDR3 is TGCGCCAGCAGCTCGGTAAAACGCCCAGGCGAGCAGTACTTC. Its translation: CASSSVKRPGEQYF.